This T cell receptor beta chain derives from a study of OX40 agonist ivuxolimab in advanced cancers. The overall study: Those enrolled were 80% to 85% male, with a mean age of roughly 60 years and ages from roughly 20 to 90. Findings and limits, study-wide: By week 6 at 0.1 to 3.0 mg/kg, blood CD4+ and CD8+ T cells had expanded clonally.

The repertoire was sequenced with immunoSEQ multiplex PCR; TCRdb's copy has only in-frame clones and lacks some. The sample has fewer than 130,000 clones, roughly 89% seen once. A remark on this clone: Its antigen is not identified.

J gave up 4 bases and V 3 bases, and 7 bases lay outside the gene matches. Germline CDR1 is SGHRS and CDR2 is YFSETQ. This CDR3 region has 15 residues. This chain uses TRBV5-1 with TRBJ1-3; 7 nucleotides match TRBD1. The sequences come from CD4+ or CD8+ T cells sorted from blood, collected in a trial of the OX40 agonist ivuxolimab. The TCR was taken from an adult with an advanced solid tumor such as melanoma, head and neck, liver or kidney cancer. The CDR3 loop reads CASSSEDRPGNTIYF. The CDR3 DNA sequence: TGCGCCAGCAGCTCAGAGGACAGGCCGGGAAACACCATATATTTT.